One and the same sample provided the 10 T cell receptor beta chains below, sequenced in a study of preoperative IRX-2 immunotherapy in early breast cancer. Treatment specified: preoperative locoregional IRX-2 cytokine immunotherapy. Method: immunoSEQ multiplex PCR; TCRdb's copy keeps in-frame clones and lacks some. The sample shows some 42,000 clones, 75% to 85% of them seen only once. Source: lymph node tissue, taken after IRX-2 immunotherapy. Receptors originate from a human donor with breast cancer.

The rearrangement uses TRBV28 and TRBJ1-2; D remains unclear. Germline V CDR1 and CDR2: MDHEN, SYDVKM. With 5 bases removed from V and 4 bases from J, the gap between germline ends came to 11 bases. The CDR3 extends over 13 amino acids. The CDR3 DNA is TGTGCCAGCAGTCTCCCCATGCTCTATGGCTACACCTTC. It encodes CASSLPMLYGYTF.

The chain has TRBV10-1 and TRBJ2-5, with D possibly TRBD2 on 6 matching bases. The germline gives CDR1 WNHNN, CDR2 SYGVQD (reference sequence). V was pared by 3 bases and J by 1 base, with 15 bases between. The CDR3 totals 16 residues. The CDR3 sequence is CASSERLAAGQETQYF. The CDR3 bases are TGCGCCAGCAGTGAACGGCTTGCAGCGGGCCAAGAGACCCAGTACTTC.

The CDR3 nucleotides are TGTGCCAGTAGTATTGGTGTAGACCCCTATGGCTACACCTTC. It specifies CASSIGVDPYGYTF. This rearrangement joins TRBV19 to TRBJ1-2, with D unclear. Germline CDR1 and CDR2: LNHDA and SQIVND (reference sequence). The ends were cut back, 3 bases at V and 4 bases at J, with 12 bases in the middle. The CDR3 covers 14 residues.

The V call is TRBV7-8, the J call TRBJ1-2, with 8 bases fitting TRBD1. The V gene's germline CDR1 is SGHVS and CDR2 FQNEAQ. The CDR3 has 13 amino acids. The trim removed 1 base at V and 7 bases at J, leaving 2 bases unmatched. The chain's CDR3 is CASSLEGTGGYTF. As DNA, the CDR3 is TGTGCCAGCAGCTTAGAAGGGACAGGTGGCTACACCTTC.

The chain recombines TRBV6-8 with TRBJ1-2, with 7 bases lining up with TRBD1. The germline CDR1 and CDR2 sequences are MNHGY and SAAAGT. This CDR3 contains 17 residues. Losses at the gene ends were 0 bases for V and 3 bases for J; bases not matched to a gene: 10. CDR3 sequence: CASSYSRSGTAYYGYTF. CDR3 DNA sequence: TGTGCCAGCAGTTACTCGAGATCCGGGACAGCATACTATGGCTACACCTTC.

This clone was detected only a few times. The chain recombines TRBV19 with TRBJ1-5; a possible D gene is TRBD1 (6 bases). V was pared by 7 bases and J by 0 bases, with 13 bases between. This CDR3 is 15 amino acids long. Germline V gene lookup returns CDR1 LNHDA and CDR2 SQIVND (reference sequence). This chain's CDR3 is CASTHGQNSNQPQHF. The CDR3, as DNA: TGTGCCAGTACCCACGGACAGAATAGCAATCAGCCCCAGCATTTT. Complete variable domain (other parts from reference TRBV19 and TRBJ1-5): DGGITQSPKYLFRKEGQNVTLSCEQNLNHDAMYWYRQDPGQGLRLIYYSQIVNDFQKGDIAEGYSVSREKKESFPLTVTSAQKNPTAFYLCASTHGQNSNQPQHFGDGTRLSIL.

This clone was detected once. This chain connects TRBV28 to TRBJ1-2; D perhaps matches TRBD1 (6 bases). Germline V gene sequence: CDR1 MDHEN, CDR2 SYDVKM. CDR3 length: 12 residues. CDR3 bases: TGTGCAGCAGGGGCCGTTATCTATGGCTACACCTTC. As protein: CAAGAVIYGYTF.

This chain joins TRBV7-1 and TRBJ2-7; D remains ambiguous. TRBV7-1 qualifies as an ORF whose function is uncertain. The CDR3 length is 17 residues. V was trimmed by 4 bases and J by 0 bases, leaving 19 bases between them. This chain's CDR3 is CASSLVGSQLTSYEQYF. In nucleotides, the CDR3 is TGTGCCAGCAGCTTAGTCGGGTCCCAGTTGACCTCCTACGAGCAGTACTTC.

The chain employs TRBV5-1 and TRBJ2-1, with 7 bases fitting TRBD2. The CDR3 totals 16 residues. The ends lost 5 bases at V and 1 base at J; junction bases unmatched: 9. The V gene's germline CDR1 is SGHRS and CDR2 YFSETQ. The CDR3 DNA is TGCGCCAGCAGGGAGCTAGCGGCGCCTTCCTACAATGAGCAGTTCTTC. It yields the protein CASRELAAPSYNEQFF.

The chain has TRBV30 and TRBJ1-2; TRBD1 matches 7 bases. This CDR3 has 14 amino acids. V shed 4 bases, J shed 0 bases, and the junction held 5 bases outside the gene matches. Germline V gives CDR1 GTSNPN, CDR2 SVGIG (reference sequence). The CDR3 region is CAWTHRGPNYGYTF. The CDR3 nucleotides read TGTGCCTGGACCCACAGGGGACCTAACTATGGCTACACCTTC. The full variable domain, completed using reference TRBV30 and TRBJ1-2, is SQTIHQWPATLVQPVGSPLSLECTVEGTSNPNLYWYRQAAGRGLQLLFYSVGIGQISSEVPQNLSASRPQDRQFILSSKKLLLSDSGFYLCAWTHRGPNYGYTFGSGTRLTVV.